This T cell receptor (beta chain) was recovered during a study of T cell responses to AZD1222 COVID-19 vaccine. Study-level findings and limits: Just a handful of AZD1222 recipients tested seropositive at baseline. Compared with day 0, the breadth and depth of the Spike-specific TCR repertoire rose significantly after two doses of AZD1222. Close to half of spike-specific TCRs reportedly recognize unmutated variant regions. Without day 14 samples, only post-peak T cell repertoires were studied.

V lost 2 bases to trimming and J lost 1 base, with 6 bases between them. Germline-derived CDR1 and CDR2 are SGHNT and YYREEE (reference sequence). The CDR3 has 13 residues. Sequenced by immunoSEQ multiplex PCR; TCRdb stores in-frame clones only, minus some. The repertoire holds around 100,000 clones, with about 87% as singletons. A note on this clone: Its antigen is undetermined.

The sample consisted of peripheral blood, taken on day 0 of MenACWY control vaccination. This chain links TRBV5-4 with TRBJ1-1, with unresolved D. This TCR came from an adult in good health. CDR3 residues: CASSLGGNTEAFF. The CDR3 DNA reads TGTGCCAGCAGCTTAGGAGGGAACACTGAAGCTTTCTTT.